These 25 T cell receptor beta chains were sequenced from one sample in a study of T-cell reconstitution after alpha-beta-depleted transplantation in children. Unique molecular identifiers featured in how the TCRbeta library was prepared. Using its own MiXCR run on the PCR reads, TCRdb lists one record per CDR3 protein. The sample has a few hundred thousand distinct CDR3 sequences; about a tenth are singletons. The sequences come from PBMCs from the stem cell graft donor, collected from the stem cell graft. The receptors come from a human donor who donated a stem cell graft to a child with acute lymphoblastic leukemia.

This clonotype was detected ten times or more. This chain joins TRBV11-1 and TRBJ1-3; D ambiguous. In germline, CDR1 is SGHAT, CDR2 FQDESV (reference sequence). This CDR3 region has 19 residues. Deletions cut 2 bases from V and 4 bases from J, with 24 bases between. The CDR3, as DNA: TGTGCCAGCAGCTTAAGTCCGAAAGGGAACAGCCTGAACGGAAACACCATATATTTT. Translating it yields CASSLSPKGNSLNGNTIYF.

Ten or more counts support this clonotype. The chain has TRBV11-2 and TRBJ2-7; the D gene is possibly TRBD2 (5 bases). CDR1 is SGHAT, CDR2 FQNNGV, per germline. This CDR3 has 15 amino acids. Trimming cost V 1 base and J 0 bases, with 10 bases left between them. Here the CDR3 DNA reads TGTGCCAGCAGCTTAGGGGCTACTAGCTCCTACGAGCAGTACTTC. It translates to CASSLGATSSYEQYF.

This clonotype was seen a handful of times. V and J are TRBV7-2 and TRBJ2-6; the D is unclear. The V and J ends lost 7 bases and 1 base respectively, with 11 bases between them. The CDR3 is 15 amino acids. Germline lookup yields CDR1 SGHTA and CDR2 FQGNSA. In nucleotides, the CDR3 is TGTGCCAGCACCTGGAGTGGGTCTGGGGCCAACGTCCTGACTTTC. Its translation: CASTWSGSGANVLTF.

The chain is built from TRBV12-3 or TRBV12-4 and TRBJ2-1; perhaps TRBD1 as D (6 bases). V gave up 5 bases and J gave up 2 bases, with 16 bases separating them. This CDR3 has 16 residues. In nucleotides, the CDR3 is TGTGCCAGCAGTCTCCGACAGGCCGATACCTACAATGAGCAGTTCTTC. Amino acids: CASSLRQADTYNEQFF.

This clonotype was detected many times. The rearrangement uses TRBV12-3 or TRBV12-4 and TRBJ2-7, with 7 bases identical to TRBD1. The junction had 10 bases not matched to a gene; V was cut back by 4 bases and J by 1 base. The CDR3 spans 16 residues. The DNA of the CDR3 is TGTGCCAGCAGTTCCATAACAGGGGCTGGGTCCTACGAGCAGTACTTC. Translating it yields CASSSITGAGSYEQYF.

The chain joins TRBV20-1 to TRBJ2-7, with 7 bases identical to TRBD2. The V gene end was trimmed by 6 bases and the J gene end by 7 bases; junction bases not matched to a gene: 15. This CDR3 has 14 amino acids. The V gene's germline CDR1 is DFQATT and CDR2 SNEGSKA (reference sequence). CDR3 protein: CSANGDYLEGEQYF. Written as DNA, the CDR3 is TGCAGTGCCAATGGGGACTACCTAGAGGGGGAGCAGTACTTC.

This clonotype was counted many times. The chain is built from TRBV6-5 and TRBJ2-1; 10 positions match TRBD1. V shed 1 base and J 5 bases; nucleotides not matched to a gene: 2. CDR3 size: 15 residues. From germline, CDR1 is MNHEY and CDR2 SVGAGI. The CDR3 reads CASSYWGTGDNEQFF. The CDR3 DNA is TGTGCCAGCAGTTACTGGGGGACAGGGGACAATGAGCAGTTCTTC.

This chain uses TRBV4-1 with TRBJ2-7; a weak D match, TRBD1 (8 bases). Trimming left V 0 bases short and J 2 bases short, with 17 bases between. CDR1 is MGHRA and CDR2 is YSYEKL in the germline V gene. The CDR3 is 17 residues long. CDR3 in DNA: TGCGCCAGCAGCCAAGAAAAGGGAGCGGGACAGGCCTACGAGCAGTACTTC. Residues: CASSQEKGAGQAYEQYF.

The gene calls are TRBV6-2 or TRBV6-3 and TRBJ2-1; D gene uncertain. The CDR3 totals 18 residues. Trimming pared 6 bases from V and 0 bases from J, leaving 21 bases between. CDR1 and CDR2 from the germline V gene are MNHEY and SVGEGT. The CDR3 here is CASSQDTWPVGSYNEQFF. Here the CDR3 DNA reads TGTGCCAGCAGCCAAGATACCTGGCCCGTTGGCTCCTACAATGAGCAGTTCTTC.

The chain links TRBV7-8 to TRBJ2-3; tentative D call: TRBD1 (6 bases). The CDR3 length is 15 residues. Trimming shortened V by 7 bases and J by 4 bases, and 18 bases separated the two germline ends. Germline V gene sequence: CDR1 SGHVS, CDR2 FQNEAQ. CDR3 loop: CASTMYRAFADTQYF. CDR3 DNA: TGTGCCAGCACCATGTACAGGGCTTTCGCAGATACGCAGTATTTT.

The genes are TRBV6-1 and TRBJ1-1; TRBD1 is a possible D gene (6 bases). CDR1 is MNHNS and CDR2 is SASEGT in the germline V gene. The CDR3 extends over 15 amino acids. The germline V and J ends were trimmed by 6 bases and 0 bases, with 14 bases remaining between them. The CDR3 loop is CASRIGQFMNTEAFF. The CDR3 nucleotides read TGTGCCAGCAGGATCGGACAGTTTATGAACACTGAAGCTTTCTTT.

The CDR3 spells CASSTGLFSAQHF. DNA of the CDR3: TGTGCCAGCAGCACGGGACTCTTTTCGGCCCAGCATTTT. The J gene is TRBJ1-5, the V gene TRBV7-8; D may be TRBD1 (5 bases). V was trimmed by 5 bases and J by 11 bases, leaving 16 bases between them. This CDR3 is built from 13 residues. Germline CDR1 reads SGHVS; CDR2 reads FQNEAQ.

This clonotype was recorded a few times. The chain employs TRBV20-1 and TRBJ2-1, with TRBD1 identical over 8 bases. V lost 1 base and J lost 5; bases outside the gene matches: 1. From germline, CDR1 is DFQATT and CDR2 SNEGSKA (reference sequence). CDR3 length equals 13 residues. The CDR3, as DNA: TGCAGTGCTAGAGCAGGGGGCGACAATGAGCAGTTCTTC. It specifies CSARAGGDNEQFF.

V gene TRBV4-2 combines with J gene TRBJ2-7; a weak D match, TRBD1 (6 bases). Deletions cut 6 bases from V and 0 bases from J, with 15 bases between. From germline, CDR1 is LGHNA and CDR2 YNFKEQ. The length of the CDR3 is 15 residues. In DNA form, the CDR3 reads TGTGCCAGCAGAAAGGGGGAACTGAGCTCCTACGAGCAGTACTTC. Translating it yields CASRKGELSSYEQYF.

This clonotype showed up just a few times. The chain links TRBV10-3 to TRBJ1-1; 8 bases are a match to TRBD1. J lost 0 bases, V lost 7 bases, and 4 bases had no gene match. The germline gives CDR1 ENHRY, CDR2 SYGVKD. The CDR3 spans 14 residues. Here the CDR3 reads CAINPTGVNTEAFF. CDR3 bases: TGTGCCATCAACCCGACAGGGGTGAACACTGAAGCTTTCTTT.

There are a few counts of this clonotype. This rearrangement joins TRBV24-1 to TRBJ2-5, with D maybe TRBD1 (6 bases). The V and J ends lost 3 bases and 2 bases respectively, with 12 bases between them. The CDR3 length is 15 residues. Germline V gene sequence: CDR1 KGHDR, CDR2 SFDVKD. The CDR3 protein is CATSDAQGFQETQYF. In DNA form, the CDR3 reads TGTGCCACCAGTGATGCACAGGGTTTTCAAGAGACCCAGTACTTC.

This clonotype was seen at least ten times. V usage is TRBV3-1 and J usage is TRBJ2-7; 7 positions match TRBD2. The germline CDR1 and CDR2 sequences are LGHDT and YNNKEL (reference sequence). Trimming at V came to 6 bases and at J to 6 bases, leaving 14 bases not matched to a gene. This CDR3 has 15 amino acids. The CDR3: CASRERWRGTTEQYF. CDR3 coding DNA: TGTGCCAGCAGGGAGCGGTGGCGGGGGACCACCGAGCAGTACTTC.

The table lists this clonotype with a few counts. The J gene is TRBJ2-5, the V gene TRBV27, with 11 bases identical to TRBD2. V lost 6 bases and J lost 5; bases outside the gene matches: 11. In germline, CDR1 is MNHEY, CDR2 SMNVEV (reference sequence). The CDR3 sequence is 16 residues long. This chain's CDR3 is CASRKNSGRAAETQYF. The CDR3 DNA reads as TGTGCCAGCAGGAAAAATAGCGGGAGGGCCGCGGAGACCCAGTACTTC.

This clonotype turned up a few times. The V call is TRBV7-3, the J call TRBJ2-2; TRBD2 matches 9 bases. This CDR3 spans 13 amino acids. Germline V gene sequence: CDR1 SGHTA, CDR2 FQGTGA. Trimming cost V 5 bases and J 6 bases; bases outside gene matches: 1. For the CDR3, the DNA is TGTGCCAGCAGCCGCGGGGGGGCCGGGGAGCTGTTTTTT. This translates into CASSRGGAGELFF.

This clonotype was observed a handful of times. The CDR3 sequence: CARLRDSEQYF. The DNA of the CDR3 is TGTGCCAGACTCCGGGACTCCGAGCAGTACTTC. The rearrangement joins TRBV7-9 to TRBJ2-7; TRBD2 might be the D (6 bases). In germline, CDR1 is SEHNR, CDR2 FQNEAQ (reference sequence). With 9 bases removed from V and 6 bases from J, the gap between germline ends came to 12 bases. This CDR3 is built from 11 residues. The whole variable domain, filled in from reference TRBV7-9 and TRBJ2-7, reads DTGVSQNPRHKITKRGQNVTFRCDPISEHNRLYWYRQTLGQGPEFLTYFQNEAQLEKSRLLSDRFSAERPKGSFSTLEIQRTEQGDSAMYLCARLRDSEQYFGPGTRLTVT.

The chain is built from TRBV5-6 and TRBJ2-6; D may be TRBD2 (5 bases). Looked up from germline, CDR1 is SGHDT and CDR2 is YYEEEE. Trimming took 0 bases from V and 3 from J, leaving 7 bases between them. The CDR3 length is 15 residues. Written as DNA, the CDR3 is TGTGCCAGCAGCTTGGGAGGGTATGGGGCCAACGTCCTGACTTTC. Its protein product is CASSLGGYGANVLTF.

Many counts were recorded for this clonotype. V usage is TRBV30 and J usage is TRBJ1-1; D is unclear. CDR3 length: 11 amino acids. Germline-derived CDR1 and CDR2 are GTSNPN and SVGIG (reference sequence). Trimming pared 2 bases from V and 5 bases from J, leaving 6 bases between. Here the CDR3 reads CAWSLRTEAFF. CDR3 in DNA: TGTGCCTGGAGTTTGCGGACTGAAGCTTTCTTT.

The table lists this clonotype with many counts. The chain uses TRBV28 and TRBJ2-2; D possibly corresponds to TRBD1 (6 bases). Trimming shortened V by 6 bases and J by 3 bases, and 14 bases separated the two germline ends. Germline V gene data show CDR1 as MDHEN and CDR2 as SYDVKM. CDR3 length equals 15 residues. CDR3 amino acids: CASRIQGGYTGELFF. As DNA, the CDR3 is TGTGCCAGCAGAATACAGGGCGGTTACACCGGGGAGCTGTTTTTT.

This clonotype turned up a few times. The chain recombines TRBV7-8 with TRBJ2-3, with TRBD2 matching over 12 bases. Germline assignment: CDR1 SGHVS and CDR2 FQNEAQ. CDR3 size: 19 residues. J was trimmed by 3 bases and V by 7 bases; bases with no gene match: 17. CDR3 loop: CASTPSRVASGRGTDTQYF. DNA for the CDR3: TGTGCCAGCACCCCCTCAAGAGTGGCTAGCGGGAGGGGGACAGATACGCAGTATTTT.

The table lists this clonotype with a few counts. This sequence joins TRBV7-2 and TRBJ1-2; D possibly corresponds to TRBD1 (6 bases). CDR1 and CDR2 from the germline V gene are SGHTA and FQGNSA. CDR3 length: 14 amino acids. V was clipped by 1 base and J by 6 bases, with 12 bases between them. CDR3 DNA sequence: TGTGCCAGCAGCTTAGAACAGGGCTACCATGGCTACACCTTC. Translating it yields CASSLEQGYHGYTF.